Described below is a single T cell receptor (beta chain) sequence and its context. This record belongs to a study of blood T cell repertoires in COVID-19. Study context: The cDNA or gDNA used as material had been derived from T cells, B-cell-depleted T cells, or PBMCs.

Germline CDR1 and CDR2: MNHNY and SVGAGI (reference sequence). Germline trimming cut 7 bases from V and 4 bases from J; bases unmatched to any gene: 7. CDR3 length: 14 residues. Measured with immunoSEQ multiplex PCR; TCRdb has only the in-frame clones, and not every one. This sample yields over 250,000 clones, of which approximately 91% are seen a single time; around 2.5% belongs to the top ten. The V gene is TRBV6-6, the J gene TRBJ2-5, with 9 bases fitting TRBD2. Sequencing was carried out using peripheral blood. The origin of this receptor is a person aged 18-29 years with COVID-19, enrolled during active disease. The CDR3 sequence is CASTVAGVGETQYF. The CDR3 region has the DNA TGTGCCAGCACGGTAGCGGGAGTGGGAGAGACCCAGTACTTC.